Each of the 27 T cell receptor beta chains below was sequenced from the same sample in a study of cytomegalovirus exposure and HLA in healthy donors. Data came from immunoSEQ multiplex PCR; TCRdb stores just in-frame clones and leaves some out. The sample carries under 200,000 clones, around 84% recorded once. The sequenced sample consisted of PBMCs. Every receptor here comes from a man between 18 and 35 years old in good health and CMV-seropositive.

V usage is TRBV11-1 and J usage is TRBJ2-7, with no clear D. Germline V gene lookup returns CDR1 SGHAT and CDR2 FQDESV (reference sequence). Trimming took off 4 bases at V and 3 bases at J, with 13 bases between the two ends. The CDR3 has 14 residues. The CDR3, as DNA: TGTGCCAGCAGCTCCCTGACGCTAGGCTACGAGCAGTACTTC. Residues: CASSSLTLGYEQYF.

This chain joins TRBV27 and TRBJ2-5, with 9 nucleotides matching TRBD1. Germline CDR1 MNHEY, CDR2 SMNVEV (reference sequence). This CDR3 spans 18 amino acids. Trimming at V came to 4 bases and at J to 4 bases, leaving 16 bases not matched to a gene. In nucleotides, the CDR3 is TGTGCCAGCAGTTCGCAAATACGTCCGGGACAGGGAATAGAGACCCAGTACTTC. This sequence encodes CASSSQIRPGQGIETQYF.

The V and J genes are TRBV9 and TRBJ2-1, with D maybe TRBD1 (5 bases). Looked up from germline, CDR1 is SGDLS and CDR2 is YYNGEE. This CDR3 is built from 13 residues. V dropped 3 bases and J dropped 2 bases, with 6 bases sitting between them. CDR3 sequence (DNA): TGTGCCAGCAGCGAGGGGACCTACAATGAGCAGTTCTTC. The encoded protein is CASSEGTYNEQFF. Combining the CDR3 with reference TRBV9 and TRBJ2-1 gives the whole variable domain DSGVTQTPKHLITATGQRVTLRCSPRSGDLSVYWYQQSLDQGLQFLIQYYNGEERAKGNILERFSAQQFPDLHSELNLSSLELGDSALYFCASSEGTYNEQFFGPGTRLTVL.

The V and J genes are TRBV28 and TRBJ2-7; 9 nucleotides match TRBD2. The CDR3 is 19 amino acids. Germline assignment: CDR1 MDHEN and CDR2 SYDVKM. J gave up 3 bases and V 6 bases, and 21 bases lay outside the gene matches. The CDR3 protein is CASRRGGAGGPMARYEQYF. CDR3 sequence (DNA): TGTGCCAGCAGGCGAGGTGGGGCGGGAGGGCCGATGGCCCGCTACGAGCAGTACTTC. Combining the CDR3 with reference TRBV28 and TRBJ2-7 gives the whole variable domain DVKVTQSSRYLVKRTGEKVFLECVQDMDHENMFWYRQDPGLGLRLIYFSYDVKMKEKGDIPEGYSVSREKKERFSLILESASTNQTSMYLCASRRGGAGGPMARYEQYFGPGTRLTVT.

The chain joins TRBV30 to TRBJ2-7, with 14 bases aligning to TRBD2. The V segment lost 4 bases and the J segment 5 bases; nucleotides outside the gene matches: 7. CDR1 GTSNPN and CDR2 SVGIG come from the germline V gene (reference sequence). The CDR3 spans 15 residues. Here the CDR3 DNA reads TGTGCCTGGACCCTCATGGGACTAGCGGGAGACGAGCAGTACTTC. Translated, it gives CAWTLMGLAGDEQYF.

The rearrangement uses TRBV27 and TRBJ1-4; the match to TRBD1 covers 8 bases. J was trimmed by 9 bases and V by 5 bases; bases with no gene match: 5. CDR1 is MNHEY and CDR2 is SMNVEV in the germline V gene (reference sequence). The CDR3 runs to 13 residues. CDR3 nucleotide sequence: TGTGCCAGCAGTCAGACAGGGGACAAAAAACTGTTTTTT. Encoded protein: CASSQTGDKKLFF.

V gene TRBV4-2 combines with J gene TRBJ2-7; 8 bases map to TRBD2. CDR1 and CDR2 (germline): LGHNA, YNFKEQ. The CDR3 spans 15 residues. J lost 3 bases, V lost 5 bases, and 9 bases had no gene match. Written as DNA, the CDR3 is TGTGCCAGCAGCGGCGGACCGGGGGGGGGCTACGAGCAGTACTTC. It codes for CASSGGPGGGYEQYF.

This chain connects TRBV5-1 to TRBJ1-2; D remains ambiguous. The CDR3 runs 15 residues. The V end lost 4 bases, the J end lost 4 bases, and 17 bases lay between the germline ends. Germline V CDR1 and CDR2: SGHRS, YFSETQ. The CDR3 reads CASSSVAARTYGYTF. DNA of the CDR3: TGCGCCAGCAGCAGCGTGGCAGCACGCACCTATGGCTACACCTTC.

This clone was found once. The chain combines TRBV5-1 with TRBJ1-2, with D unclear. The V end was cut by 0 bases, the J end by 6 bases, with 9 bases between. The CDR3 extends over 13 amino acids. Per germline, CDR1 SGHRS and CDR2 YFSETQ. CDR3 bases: TGCGCCAGCAGCTTGGGGCGAGGCGATGGCTACACCTTC. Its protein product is CASSLGRGDGYTF.

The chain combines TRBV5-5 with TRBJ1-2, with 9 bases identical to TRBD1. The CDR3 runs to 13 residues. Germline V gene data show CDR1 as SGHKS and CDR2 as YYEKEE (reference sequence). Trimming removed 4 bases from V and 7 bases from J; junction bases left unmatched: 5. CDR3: CASSPGQGAGYTF. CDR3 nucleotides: TGTGCCAGCAGCCCGGGACAGGGAGCTGGCTACACCTTC.

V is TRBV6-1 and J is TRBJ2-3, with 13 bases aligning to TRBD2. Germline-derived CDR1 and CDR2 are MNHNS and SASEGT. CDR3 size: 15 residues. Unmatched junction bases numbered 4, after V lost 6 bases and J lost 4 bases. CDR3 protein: CASRGTSGTADTQYF. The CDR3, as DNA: TGTGCCAGCAGGGGGACTAGCGGGACTGCAGATACGCAGTATTTT.

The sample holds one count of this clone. Here the CDR3 reads CASSLPRGNEQYF. As DNA, the CDR3 is TGTGCCAGCAGCTTGCCCAGGGGGAACGAGCAGTACTTC. This rearrangement joins TRBV5-4 to TRBJ2-7; 7 nucleotides match TRBD1. Trimming cost V 1 base and J 5 bases; bases outside gene matches: 3. The CDR3 runs 13 residues. From germline, CDR1 is SGHNT and CDR2 YYREEE (reference sequence).

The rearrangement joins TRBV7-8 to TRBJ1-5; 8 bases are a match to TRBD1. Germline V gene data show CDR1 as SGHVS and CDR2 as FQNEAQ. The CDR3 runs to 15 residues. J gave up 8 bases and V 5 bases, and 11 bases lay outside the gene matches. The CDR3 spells CASSRDNRGGEPQHF. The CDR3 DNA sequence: TGTGCCAGCAGCCGTGATAACAGGGGGGGTGAGCCCCAGCATTTT.

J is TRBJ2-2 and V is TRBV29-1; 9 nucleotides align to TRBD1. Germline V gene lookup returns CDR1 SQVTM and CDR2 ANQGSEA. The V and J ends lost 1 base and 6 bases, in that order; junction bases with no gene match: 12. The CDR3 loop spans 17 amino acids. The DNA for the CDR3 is TGCAGCGTTGAAGGATGGGAATGGGACAGGGCCCCCGGGGAGCTGTTTTTT. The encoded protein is CSVEGWEWDRAPGELFF.

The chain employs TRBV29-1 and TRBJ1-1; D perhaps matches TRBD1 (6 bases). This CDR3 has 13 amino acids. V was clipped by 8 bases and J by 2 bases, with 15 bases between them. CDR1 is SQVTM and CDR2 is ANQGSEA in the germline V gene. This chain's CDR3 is CSLTQGGNTEAFF. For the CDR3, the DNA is TGCAGCCTCACCCAAGGGGGAAACACTGAAGCTTTCTTT.

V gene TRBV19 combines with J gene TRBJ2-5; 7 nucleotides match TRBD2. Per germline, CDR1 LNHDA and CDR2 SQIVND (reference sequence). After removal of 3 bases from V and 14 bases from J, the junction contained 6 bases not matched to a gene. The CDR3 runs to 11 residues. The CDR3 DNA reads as TGTGCCAGTAGTATGGGAGGGTATGATTACTTC. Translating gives CASSMGGYDYF.

The CDR3 protein is CASIGGTSSGETQYF. CDR3 DNA: TGTGCCAGCATCGGGGGGACTAGTTCGGGCGAGACCCAGTACTTC. The chain carries TRBV6-6 and TRBJ2-5; 8 positions match TRBD2. Trimming took 7 bases from V and 5 from J; bases not matched to a gene: 12. CDR1 is MNHNY, CDR2 SVGAGI, per germline (reference sequence). The CDR3 covers 15 residues.

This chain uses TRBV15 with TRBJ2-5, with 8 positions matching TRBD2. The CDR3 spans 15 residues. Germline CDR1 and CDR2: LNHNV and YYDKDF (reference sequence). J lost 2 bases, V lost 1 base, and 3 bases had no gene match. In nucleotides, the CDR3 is TGTGCCACCAGCAGAGCACTAGCGGCTCAAGAGACCCAGTACTTC. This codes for CATSRALAAQETQYF. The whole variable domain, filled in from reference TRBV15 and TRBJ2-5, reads DAMVIQNPRYQVTQFGKPVTLSCSQTLNHNVMYWYQQKSSQAPKLLFHYYDKDFNNEADTPDNFQSRRPNTSFCFLDIRSPGLGDTAMYLCATSRALAAQETQYFGPGTRLLVL.

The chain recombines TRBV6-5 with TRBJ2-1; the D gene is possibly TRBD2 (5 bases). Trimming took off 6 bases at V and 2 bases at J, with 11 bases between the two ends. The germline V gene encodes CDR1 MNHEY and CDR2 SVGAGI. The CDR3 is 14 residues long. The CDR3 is CASRSIGAYNEQFF. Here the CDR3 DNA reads TGTGCCAGCAGGTCTATCGGGGCCTACAATGAGCAGTTCTTC.

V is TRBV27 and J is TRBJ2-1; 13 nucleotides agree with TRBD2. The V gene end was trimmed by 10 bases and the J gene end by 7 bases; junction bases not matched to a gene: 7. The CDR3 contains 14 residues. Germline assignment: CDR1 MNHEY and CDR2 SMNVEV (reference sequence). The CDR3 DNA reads TGTGCCACCCGGACTAGCGGGAGTTTGAATGAGCAGTTCTTC. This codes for CATRTSGSLNEQFF.

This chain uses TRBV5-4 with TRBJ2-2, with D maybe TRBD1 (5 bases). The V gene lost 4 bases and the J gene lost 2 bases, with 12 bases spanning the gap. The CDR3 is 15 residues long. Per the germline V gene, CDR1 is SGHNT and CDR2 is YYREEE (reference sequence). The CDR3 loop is CASSRQDRNTGELFF. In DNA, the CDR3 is TGTGCCAGCAGCCGTCAAGACAGAAACACCGGGGAGCTGTTTTTT. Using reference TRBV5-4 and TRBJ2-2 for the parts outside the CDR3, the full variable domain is ETGVTQSPTHLIKTRGQQVTLRCSSQSGHNTVSWYQQALGQGPQFIFQYYREEENGRGNFPPRFSGLQFPNYSSELNVNALELDDSALYLCASSRQDRNTGELFFGEGSRLTVL.

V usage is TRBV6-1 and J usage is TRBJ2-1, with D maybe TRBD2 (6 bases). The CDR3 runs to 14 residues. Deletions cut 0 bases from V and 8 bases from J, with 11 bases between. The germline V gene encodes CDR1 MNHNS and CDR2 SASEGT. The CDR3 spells CASSEAGGEYEQFF. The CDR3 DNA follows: TGTGCCAGCAGTGAAGCGGGCGGGGAGTATGAGCAGTTCTTC.

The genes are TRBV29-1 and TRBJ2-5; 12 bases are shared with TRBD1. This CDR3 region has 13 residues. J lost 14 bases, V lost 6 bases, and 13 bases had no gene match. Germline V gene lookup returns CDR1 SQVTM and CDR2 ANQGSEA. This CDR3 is CSVGTGGALLLYF. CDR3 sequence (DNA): TGCAGCGTGGGGACAGGGGGCGCTTTGTTACTCTACTTC.

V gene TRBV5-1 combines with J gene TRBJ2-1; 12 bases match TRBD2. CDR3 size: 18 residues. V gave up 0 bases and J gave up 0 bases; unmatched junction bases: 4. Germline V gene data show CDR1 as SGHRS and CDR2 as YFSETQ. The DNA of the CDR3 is TGCGCCAGCAGCTTGGCATGGACTAGCGGGACCTCCTACAATGAGCAGTTCTTC. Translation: CASSLAWTSGTSYNEQFF.

The chain's CDR3 is CAWSGGTGNSPLHF. The CDR3 nucleotides are TGTGCCTGGAGTGGAGGCACGGGGAATTCACCCCTCCACTTT. The chain recombines TRBV30 with TRBJ1-6, with D uncertain. The CDR3 is 14 amino acids. Germline V CDR1 and CDR2: GTSNPN, SVGIG (reference sequence). Trimming cost V 1 base and J 7 bases, with 11 bases left between them.

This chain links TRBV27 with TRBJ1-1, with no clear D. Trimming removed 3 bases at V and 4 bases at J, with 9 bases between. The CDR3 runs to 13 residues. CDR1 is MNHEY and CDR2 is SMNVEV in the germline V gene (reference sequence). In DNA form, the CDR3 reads TGTGCCAGCAGTTTTCTGGGAGGCACTGAAGCTTTCTTT. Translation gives CASSFLGGTEAFF.

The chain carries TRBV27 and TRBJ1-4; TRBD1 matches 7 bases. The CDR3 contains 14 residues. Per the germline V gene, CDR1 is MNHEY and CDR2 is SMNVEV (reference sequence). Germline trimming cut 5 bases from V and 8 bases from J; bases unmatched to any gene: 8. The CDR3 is CASSMTGPSEKLFF. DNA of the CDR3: TGTGCCAGCAGTATGACAGGGCCGAGCGAAAAACTGTTTTTT.